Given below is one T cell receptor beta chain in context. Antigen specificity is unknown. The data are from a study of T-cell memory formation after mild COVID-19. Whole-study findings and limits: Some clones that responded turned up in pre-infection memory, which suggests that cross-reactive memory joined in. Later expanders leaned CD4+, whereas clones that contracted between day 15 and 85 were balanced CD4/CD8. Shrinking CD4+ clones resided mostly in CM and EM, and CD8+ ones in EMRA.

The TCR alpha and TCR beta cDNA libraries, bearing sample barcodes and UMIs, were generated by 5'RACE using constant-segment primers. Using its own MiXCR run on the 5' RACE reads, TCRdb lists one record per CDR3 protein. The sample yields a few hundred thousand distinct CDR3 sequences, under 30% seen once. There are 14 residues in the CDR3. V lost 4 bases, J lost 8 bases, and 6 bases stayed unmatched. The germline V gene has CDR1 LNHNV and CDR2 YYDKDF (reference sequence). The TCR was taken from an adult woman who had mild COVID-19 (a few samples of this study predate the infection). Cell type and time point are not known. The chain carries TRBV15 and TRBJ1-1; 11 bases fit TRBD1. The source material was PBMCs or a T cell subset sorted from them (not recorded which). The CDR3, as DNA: TGTGCCACCAGCAAAGGACAGGGGGCTTTGGAAGCTTTCTTT. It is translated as CATSKGQGALEAFF. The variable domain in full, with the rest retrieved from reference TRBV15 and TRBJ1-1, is DAMVIQNPRYQVTQFGKPVTLSCSQTLNHNVMYWYQQKSSQAPKLLFHYYDKDFNNEADTPDNFQSRRPNTSFCFLDIRSPGLGDTAMYLCATSKGQGALEAFFGQGTRLTVV.